The clone carrying this T cell receptor (beta chain) was observed a handful of times. The antigen is undetermined. Trimming cost V 11 bases and J 3 bases, with 14 bases left between them. Germline V lookup: CDR1 MDHEN, CDR2 SYDVKM. CDR3 length: 13 amino acids. Repertoires were generated with immunoSEQ multiplex PCR, while TCRdb's copy carries only in-frame clones and drops some. The repertoire has 110,000 to 150,000 clones, 70% to 90% of them found once; the top ten carry 7.5% to 8.5%. These data are taken from a study of T cell responses to AZD1222 COVID-19 vaccine. Study observations and caveats: Donors, mostly white British, included more females; clonal diversity was possibly underestimated. Seropositive AZD1222 recipients at baseline numbered only 5 or 6. A rise in Spike-specific TCR breadth and depth followed two AZD1222 doses. Every sample of the repertoires postdated the peak T cell response.

The chain is built from TRBV28 and TRBJ1-5; possibly TRBD1 for D (6 bases). The starting material was peripheral blood, obtained on day 0 of AZD1222 vaccination. The sequence derives from an adult in good health. Here the CDR3 reads CAAQGYDNQPQHF. DNA for the CDR3: TGTGCCGCACAGGGATACGACAATCAGCCCCAGCATTTT.